Following are 18 T cell receptor beta chains from one sample sequenced in a study of shared clonotypes between healthy human individuals. Sequencing used immunoSEQ multiplex PCR; TCRdb keeps in-frame clones, though not all of them. The data contain about 1.1 million clones, about 80% of them singletons. Sequenced input: memory CD4+ T cells from PBMCs. The sample's subset: CD45RA-negative fraction. These receptors all come from a man younger than 35 in good health. Some clones in this sample may be carry-over from other donors' samples.

This rearrangement joins TRBV5-1 to TRBJ1-1; D may be TRBD1 (6 bases). The germline gives CDR1 SGHRS, CDR2 YFSETQ. This CDR3 is 17 amino acids long. Trimming took off 0 bases at V and 0 bases at J, with 15 bases between the two ends. Written as DNA, the CDR3 is TGCGCCAGCAGCTTGGGGCGGACTACAGGGCTGAACACTGAAGCTTTCTTT. It encodes CASSLGRTTGLNTEAFF.

On this clone itself: The same CDR3 can be traced to other DNA sequences in this sample. V usage is TRBV5-1 and J usage is TRBJ2-1, with 8 bases fitting TRBD1. Germline CDR1 is SGHRS and CDR2 is YFSETQ. The CDR3 consists of 14 residues. V was pared by 4 bases and J by 7 bases, with 7 bases of the junction left unmatched. CDR3 in amino acids: CASSPGTGLNEQFF. CDR3 nucleotide sequence: TGCGCCAGCAGCCCCGGGACAGGCCTTAATGAGCAGTTCTTC.

Concerning this clone: The junction differs from germline at one of its ends, possibly a read error. CDR3 sequence reads: CASSLAPFSGSQHF. For the CDR3, the DNA is TGTGCCAGCAGCTTGGCACCCTTTAGCGGGAGTCAACACTTC. The chain carries TRBV5-4 and TRBJ2-7, with 9 bases aligning to TRBD2. Germline loops: CDR1 SGHNT, CDR2 YYREEE (reference sequence). This CDR3 spans 14 amino acids.

The chain carries TRBV30 and TRBJ2-5; D remains unclear. Trimming shortened V by 2 bases and J by 4 bases, and 14 bases separated the two germline ends. The CDR3 spans 14 residues. Germline V gives CDR1 GTSNPN, CDR2 SVGIG (reference sequence). This CDR3 is CAWSKAPTPETQYF. As DNA, the CDR3 is TGTGCCTGGAGTAAGGCTCCTACCCCAGAGACCCAGTACTTC.

This clone showed up just a few times. V gene TRBV19 combines with J gene TRBJ1-4; D is undetermined. Germline V CDR1 and CDR2: LNHDA, SQIVND (reference sequence). CDR3 size: 13 residues. V was pared by 6 bases and J by 3 bases, with 8 bases between. The CDR3 protein is CASSYSANEKLFF. CDR3 coding DNA: TGTGCCAGTAGCTACTCGGCTAATGAAAAACTGTTTTTT.

This chain links TRBV5-4 with TRBJ2-7, with 7 bases lining up with TRBD1. Germline trimming cut 2 bases from V and 4 bases from J; bases unmatched to any gene: 3. Germline CDR1 and CDR2: SGHNT and YYREEE (reference sequence). The length of the CDR3 is 13 residues. The CDR3, as DNA: TGTGCCAGCAGCTTAAACAGGGGTTACGAGCAGTACTTC. Translated, it gives CASSLNRGYEQYF.

The chain joins TRBV6-4 to TRBJ2-2; D might be TRBD1 (6 bases). CDR1 and CDR2 from the germline V gene are MRHNA and SNTAGT. CDR3 length: 13 amino acids. V was pared by 3 bases and J by 6 bases, with 8 bases between. The CDR3 nucleotides read TGTGCCAGCAGTGAGCAGGGGTCCGGGGAGCTGTTTTTT. It translates to CASSEQGSGELFF.

V usage is TRBV9 and J usage is TRBJ1-4; weak D call: TRBD1 (5 bases). The V gene's germline CDR1 is SGDLS and CDR2 YYNGEE. V lost 3 bases to trimming and J lost 8 bases, with 17 bases between them. The CDR3 has 15 residues. CDR3 residues: CASSARRGVSEKLFF. In DNA, the CDR3 is TGTGCCAGCAGCGCACGGCGAGGGGTTTCGGAAAAACTGTTTTTT.

J is TRBJ2-2 and V is TRBV11-2; a possible D gene is TRBD1 (6 bases). The germline V and J ends were trimmed by 5 bases and 5 bases, with 24 bases remaining between them. Germline V lookup: CDR1 SGHAT, CDR2 FQNNGV. CDR3 size: 18 residues. The DNA of the CDR3 is TGTGCCAGCAGCCTACCCCAGGGGCGAAGGATTCTTACCGGGGAGCTGTTTTTT. Its protein product is CASSLPQGRRILTGELFF.

The V and J genes are TRBV5-1 and TRBJ1-5; 7 nucleotides line up with TRBD1. With 5 bases clipped from V and 4 bases from J, the junction kept 3 bases outside the gene matches. CDR1 is SGHRS, CDR2 YFSETQ, per germline. The CDR3 extends over 13 amino acids. The CDR3 sequence: CASRQGPNQPQHF. For the CDR3, the DNA is TGCGCCAGCAGACAGGGGCCTAATCAGCCCCAGCATTTT.

CDR3 coding DNA: TGTGCCAGCACGCGGGGCCGGGGCACAGATACGCAGTATTTT. Amino acid sequence: CASTRGRGTDTQYF. V gene TRBV28 combines with J gene TRBJ2-3, with a tentative D call TRBD2 (6 bases). CDR1 and CDR2 (germline): MDHEN, SYDVKM. With 7 bases removed from V and 1 base from J, the gap between germline ends came to 12 bases. The CDR3 extends over 14 amino acids.

The gene calls are TRBV5-1 and TRBJ2-5; possible D gene TRBD1, 6 bases. The V and J ends lost 2 bases and 5 bases respectively, with 10 bases between them. The CDR3 is made up of 13 amino acids. Germline CDR1 reads SGHRS; CDR2 reads YFSETQ. Here the CDR3 reads CASSLPQGETQYF. The CDR3 region has the DNA TGCGCCAGCAGCTTACCCCAGGGGGAGACCCAGTACTTC.

This clone was detected ten times or more. J is TRBJ2-7 and V is TRBV9; possible D gene TRBD2, 5 bases. V was trimmed by 4 bases and J by 0 bases, leaving 14 bases between them. Germline V gives CDR1 SGDLS, CDR2 YYNGEE. The CDR3 contains 15 residues. The CDR3, as DNA: TGTGCCAGCAGCCTAGAGGGATCCCCCTCCTACGAGCAGTACTTC. Translating it yields CASSLEGSPSYEQYF.

This clone was detected only a few times. The rearrangement joins TRBV5-1 to TRBJ2-7; TRBD1 is a possible D gene (6 bases). V was pared by 5 bases and J by 3 bases, with 12 bases between. Germline V lookup: CDR1 SGHRS, CDR2 YFSETQ. The length of the CDR3 is 13 residues. The CDR3 is CASSEGDGYEQYF. The CDR3 bases are TGCGCCAGCAGTGAGGGGGACGGCTACGAGCAGTACTTC.

The V call is TRBV7-2, the J call TRBJ1-2; tentative D call: TRBD1 (5 bases). This CDR3 has 14 residues. Germline V gives CDR1 SGHTA, CDR2 FQGNSA. Trimming removed 2 bases at V and 6 bases at J, with 13 bases between. CDR3 in DNA: TGTGCCAGCAGCTTAATTGGGGGTTTTGATGGCTACACCTTC. This codes for CASSLIGGFDGYTF.

This clone came up many times. Here the CDR3 reads CASSRGLETQYF. DNA of the CDR3: TGTGCCAGCAGCCGGGGTTTGGAGACCCAGTACTTC. This rearrangement joins TRBV9 to TRBJ2-5; D may be TRBD2 (5 bases). The germline V gene has CDR1 SGDLS and CDR2 YYNGEE. Trimming cost V 4 bases and J 5 bases, with 9 bases left between them. This CDR3 comprises 12 residues.

This chain connects TRBV29-1 to TRBJ1-1, with D possibly TRBD1 on 5 matching bases. The germline V and J ends were trimmed by 1 base and 4 bases, with 10 bases remaining between them. The length of the CDR3 is 13 residues. Per the germline V gene, CDR1 is SQVTM and CDR2 is ANQGSEA. CDR3 nucleotide sequence: TGCAGCGTTGAAGGCAGGGTGCTCACTGAAGCTTTCTTT. It specifies CSVEGRVLTEAFF.

The chain links TRBV19 to TRBJ2-1; no clear D gene. V lost 4 bases to trimming and J lost 4 bases, with 5 bases between them. Looked up from germline, CDR1 is LNHDA and CDR2 is SQIVND (reference sequence). This CDR3 has 12 amino acids. DNA of the CDR3: TGTGCCAGTAGTACACCTTACAATGAGCAGTTCTTC. This gives the protein CASSTPYNEQFF.